Shown below are 27 T cell receptor beta chains from a single sample sequenced in a study of T cells in Graves' hyperthyroidism and ophthalmopathy. Amplification of TCR beta CDR3 regions was performed using RNA transcripts as template. An initial round of RT-PCR targeting the TCR CDR3 relied on the HTBI primer set. TCRdb reprocessed the multiplex PCR reads via MiXCR and lists one record per CDR3 protein. The sample includes a few hundred thousand distinct CDR3 sequences, approximately 15% of them seen just once. The sequenced sample consisted of blood. The receptors originated from a woman younger than 45 with Graves' hyperthyroidism.

The chain is built from TRBV20-1 and TRBJ2-1; TRBD2 agrees at 12 bases. Germline CDR1 DFQATT, CDR2 SNEGSKA (reference sequence). CDR3 length: 13 residues. V dropped 6 bases and J dropped 8; count of bases not matched to a gene: 5. The CDR3 nucleotides read TGCAGTGCCGCTAGCGGGAGGGCCGATGAGCAGTTCTTC. Translation gives CSAASGRADEQFF.

The rearrangement joins TRBV20-1 to TRBJ1-5; 7 bases map to TRBD1. In germline, CDR1 is DFQATT, CDR2 SNEGSKA (reference sequence). The CDR3 is made up of 14 amino acids. V shed 8 bases and J 9 bases; nucleotides not matched to a gene: 16. The CDR3 here is CSTKEDRINSPQHF. The DNA for the CDR3 is TGCAGTACTAAGGAGGACAGGATAAATTCGCCCCAGCATTTT.

There are many counts of this clonotype. The V and J genes are TRBV30 and TRBJ2-7, with a possible D match to TRBD2 (5 bases). Germline V gene data show CDR1 as GTSNPN and CDR2 as SVGIG (reference sequence). V lost 2 bases and J 3 bases, leaving 11 bases between the germline ends. CDR3 size: 13 residues. The CDR3 DNA reads TGTGCCTGGAGTCGAGGGAATAACTACGAGCAGTACTTC. It translates to CAWSRGNNYEQYF.

For this clonotype: This sequence may be a read error, since a much larger clone differs from it by one base. The rearrangement joins TRBV7-8 to TRBJ1-4, with 9 positions matching TRBD1. Per the germline V gene, CDR1 is SGHVS and CDR2 is FQNEAQ. The CDR3 length is 14 residues. This chain's CDR3 is CVSSSTGGDEKLFF. CDR3 nucleotide sequence: TGTGTCAGCAGCTCGACAGGGGGGGATGAAAAACTGTTTTTT.

The J gene is TRBJ2-1, the V gene TRBV9; the match to TRBD2 covers 15 bases. The CDR3 is 18 residues long. CDR1 is SGDLS and CDR2 is YYNGEE in the germline V gene. Unmatched junction bases numbered 6, after V lost 5 bases and J lost 0 bases. CDR3 sequence (DNA): TGTGCCAGCAGTCCGGGACTAGCGGGAGGAGGCTCCTACAATGAGCAGTTCTTC. It encodes CASSPGLAGGGSYNEQFF.

This clonotype was seen many times. This sequence joins TRBV19 and TRBJ2-7, with no clear D. Germline assignment: CDR1 LNHDA and CDR2 SQIVND (reference sequence). The V and J ends lost 3 bases and 1 base respectively, with 16 bases between them. CDR3 length equals 16 residues. CDR3 in DNA: TGTGCCAGTAGTATCCCCCGAGGCGGCGGTTCCTACGAGCAGTACTTC. Encoded protein: CASSIPRGGGSYEQYF. Using reference TRBV19 and TRBJ2-7 for the parts outside the CDR3, the full variable domain is DGGITQSPKYLFRKEGQNVTLSCEQNLNHDAMYWYRQDPGQGLRLIYYSQIVNDFQKGDIAEGYSVSREKKESFPLTVTSAQKNPTAFYLCASSIPRGGGSYEQYFGPGTRLTVT.

Turning to this clonotype: A single base separates this from a much larger clone, so it may be a read error. The V and J genes are TRBV18 and TRBJ2-1; 9 bases are shared with TRBD2. In germline, CDR1 is KGHSH, CDR2 LQKENI. This CDR3 spans 17 amino acids. V lost 4 bases and J lost 4; bases outside the gene matches: 11. CDR3 bases: TGTGCCAGCTCACGGCTTAGCGGGAGCGTTCTGTACAATGAGCAGTTCTTC. Translation gives CASSRLSGSVLYNEQFF.

The chain links TRBV4-1 to TRBJ2-2; no firm D call. This CDR3 has 16 residues. V was clipped by 1 base and J by 5 bases, with 14 bases between them. Per germline, CDR1 MGHRA and CDR2 YSYEKL. The CDR3 region is CASSQVGSLVTGELFF. CDR3 nucleotides: TGCGCCAGCAGCCAAGTAGGAAGTCTGGTGACCGGGGAGCTGTTTTTT.

The table lists this clonotype with a few counts. This chain connects TRBV10-3 to TRBJ2-1; 12 positions agree with TRBD1. Germline V gives CDR1 ENHRY, CDR2 SYGVKD. The V and J ends lost 9 bases and 4 bases, in that order; junction bases with no gene match: 7. CDR3 length: 15 amino acids. CDR3 coding DNA: TGTGCCATAGGGCCGGGACAGGGGGCTTACAATGAGCAGTTCTTC. Its protein product is CAIGPGQGAYNEQFF.

The V gene is TRBV28, the J gene TRBJ2-7, with 11 bases fitting TRBD2. With 6 bases clipped from V and 6 bases from J, the junction kept 10 bases outside the gene matches. The CDR3 runs to 15 residues. Looked up from germline, CDR1 is MDHEN and CDR2 is SYDVKM. CDR3 protein: CASSFAEGTSGEQYF. In DNA, the CDR3 is TGTGCCAGCAGCTTCGCGGAAGGGACTAGCGGCGAGCAGTACTTC. The entire variable domain, with the rest obtained from reference TRBV28 and TRBJ2-7, is as follows: DVKVTQSSRYLVKRTGEKVFLECVQDMDHENMFWYRQDPGLGLRLIYFSYDVKMKEKGDIPEGYSVSREKKERFSLILESASTNQTSMYLCASSFAEGTSGEQYFGPGTRLTVT.

This clonotype was observed at least ten times. The CDR3: CASSFVLAGARDIQYF. CDR3 DNA: TGTGCCAGCAGTTTTGTCCTAGCGGGAGCCCGGGACATTCAGTACTTC. The V gene is TRBV12-3 or TRBV12-4, the J gene TRBJ2-4; 10 positions agree with TRBD2. V trimming: 3 bases; J trimming: 8 bases; junction bases outside the gene matches: 10. CDR3 length: 16 amino acids.

This clonotype was seen a few times. This rearrangement joins TRBV4-3 to TRBJ2-7; D is possibly TRBD1 (5 bases). The CDR3 has 14 residues. CDR1 is LGHNA and CDR2 is YSLEER in the germline V gene. V was clipped by 2 bases and J by 6 bases, with 14 bases between them. The CDR3 nucleotides are TGCGCCAGCAGCCAAAGCAGGGCATGGACCGAGCAGTACTTC. Protein: CASSQSRAWTEQYF.

Note on this clonotype: Given a much more abundant clone one base away, this may be a read error. V and J are TRBV30 and TRBJ2-7, with D maybe TRBD1 (6 bases). V dropped 3 bases and J dropped 4 bases, with 13 bases sitting between them. CDR1 and CDR2 (germline): GTSNPN, SVGIG (reference sequence). The CDR3 consists of 13 residues. CDR3 sequence reads: CAWRLDQGYEQYF. The CDR3 DNA sequence: TGTGCCTGGAGACTCGACCAGGGGTACGAGCAGTACTTC.

Many counts were recorded for this clonotype. The V gene is TRBV7-2, the J gene TRBJ2-1, with 15 bases identical to TRBD2. The J call may be wrong; the DNA end is better matched by TRBJ2-7. Germline CDR1 is SGHTA and CDR2 is FQGNSA. The CDR3 length is 16 residues. CDR3 in DNA: TGTGCCAGCAGCCTCCGGACTAGCGGGAGGGCCAATGAGCAGTACTTC. Protein sequence: CASSLRTSGRANEQYF.

Concerning this clonotype itself: A much larger clone lies a single base off, so this may be a read error. The V and J genes are TRBV3-1 and TRBJ1-1; D not resolved. The germline V gene has CDR1 LGHDT and CDR2 YNNKEL (reference sequence). V dropped 5 bases and J dropped 8 bases, with 24 bases sitting between them. The CDR3 length is 16 residues. The DNA of the CDR3 is TGTGCCAGCAGCGCATTCCGGAACAGAGACCTCATGGAAGCTTTCTTT. This gives the protein CASSAFRNRDLMEAFF.

This clonotype showed up many times. This chain links TRBV30 with TRBJ1-1; D is unresolved. The CDR3 is 14 amino acids. CDR1 is GTSNPN and CDR2 is SVGIG in the germline V gene (reference sequence). V was shortened by 1 base and J by 4 bases, with 13 bases between the two germline ends. The CDR3 reads CAWSGLRIGTEAFF. The CDR3, as DNA: TGTGCCTGGAGTGGGCTCCGAATAGGCACTGAAGCTTTCTTT.

This clonotype was seen repeatedly, ten times or more. The J gene is TRBJ2-2, the V gene TRBV28, with TRBD2 matching 7 bases. The germline V gene encodes CDR1 MDHEN and CDR2 SYDVKM. The ends lost 3 bases at V and 6 bases at J; junction bases unmatched: 4. The CDR3 is made up of 14 amino acids. CDR3 amino acids: CASSLRESAGELFF. The CDR3 DNA is TGTGCCAGCAGTTTGCGGGAGTCGGCCGGGGAGCTGTTTTTT.

The chain is built from TRBV20-1 and TRBJ1-3; the D is unclear. CDR1 is DFQATT, CDR2 SNEGSKA, per germline (reference sequence). CDR3 length equals 16 residues. The V gene lost 1 base and the J gene lost 2 bases, with 15 bases spanning the gap. The CDR3 nucleotides are TGCAGTGCTAGAGTTCTTAGGTGGCCTCCTGGAAACACCATATATTTT. This sequence encodes CSARVLRWPPGNTIYF.

This clonotype was counted ten times or more. This chain uses TRBV2 with TRBJ2-7, with D perhaps being TRBD1 or TRBD2 (5 bases each). Trimming shortened V by 8 bases and J by 3 bases, and 17 bases separated the two germline ends. The CDR3 consists of 14 residues. Germline CDR1 is SNHLY and CDR2 is FYNNEI. The CDR3 DNA is TGTGCCAGCGTTGGCCGGGACCGATTCTACGAGCAGTACTTC. Translation: CASVGRDRFYEQYF.

The genes are TRBV7-3 and TRBJ2-1; 12 bases match TRBD2. CDR1 is SGHTA, CDR2 FQGTGA, per germline. Trimming took 5 bases from V and 6 from J; bases not matched to a gene: 5. The CDR3 contains 15 residues. The chain's CDR3 is CASSAQTSGSNEQFF. CDR3 nucleotides: TGTGCCAGCAGCGCCCAGACTAGCGGGAGCAATGAGCAGTTCTTC.

The J gene is TRBJ2-1, the V gene TRBV11-2, with 9 positions matching TRBD2. This CDR3 contains 16 residues. Unmatched junction bases numbered 3, after V lost 3 bases and J lost 0 bases. The germline CDR1 and CDR2 sequences are SGHAT and FQNNGV. This CDR3 reads CASSLISGGSYNEQFF. CDR3 nucleotide sequence: TGTGCCAGCAGCTTGATTAGCGGGGGCTCCTACAATGAGCAGTTCTTC. Combining the CDR3 with reference TRBV11-2 and TRBJ2-1 gives the whole variable domain EAGVAQSPRYKIIEKRQSVAFWCNPISGHATLYWYQQILGQGPKLLIQFQNNGVVDDSQLPKDRFSAERLKGVDSTLKIQPAKLEDSAVYLCASSLISGGSYNEQFFGPGTRLTVL.

The chain couples TRBV20-1 to TRBJ2-3; the match to TRBD2 covers 10 bases. This CDR3 spans 16 amino acids. V was pared by 7 bases and J by 0 bases, with 10 bases of the junction left unmatched. Germline V CDR1 and CDR2: DFQATT, SNEGSKA (reference sequence). In nucleotides, the CDR3 is TGCAGTGTCGAAGGACTAGCGGATCTTAGCACAGATACGCAGTATTTT. It translates to CSVEGLADLSTDTQYF.

The CDR3 nucleotides read TGCAGTGCCTTGGGGGCGGGAGGGACCGGGGAGCTGTTTTTT. Residues: CSALGAGGTGELFF. The rearrangement uses TRBV20-1 and TRBJ2-2; 9 bases align to TRBD2. Trimming took 6 bases from V and 5 from J; bases not matched to a gene: 7. The CDR3 loop spans 14 amino acids. Germline CDR1 DFQATT, CDR2 SNEGSKA (reference sequence).

This clonotype was seen many times. This rearrangement joins TRBV14 to TRBJ2-1, with unresolved D. Trimming removed 3 bases from V and 5 bases from J, with 11 bases in between. This CDR3 is 14 amino acids long. Germline V gene data show CDR1 as SGHDN and CDR2 as FVKESK. DNA of the CDR3: TGTGCCAGCAGCCAGCGACCCAGAGACAATGAGCAGTTCTTC. It specifies CASSQRPRDNEQFF. Together with reference TRBV14 and TRBJ2-1, the CDR3 gives the full variable domain: EAGVTQFPSHSVIEKGQTVTLRCDPISGHDNLYWYRRVMGKEIKFLLHFVKESKQDESGMPNNRFLAERTGGTYSTLKVQPAELEDSGVYFCASSQRPRDNEQFFGPGTRLTVL.

The V call is TRBV4-2, the J call TRBJ2-4; 8 bases align to TRBD1. CDR3 length: 13 residues. V gave up 1 base and J gave up 7 bases; unmatched junction bases: 0. Per germline, CDR1 LGHNA and CDR2 YNFKEQ. The CDR3 protein is CASSQGQGNIQYF. For the CDR3, the DNA is TGTGCCAGCAGCCAAGGACAGGGGAACATTCAGTACTTC.

This rearrangement joins TRBV20-1 to TRBJ2-5, with 13 positions matching TRBD2. The V gene's germline CDR1 is DFQATT and CDR2 SNEGSKA (reference sequence). The CDR3 has 15 residues. V shed 6 bases and J 5 bases; nucleotides not matched to a gene: 9. The CDR3 here is CSAAELAGGLETQYF. The CDR3 coding sequence is TGCAGTGCCGCAGAACTAGCGGGAGGGCTTGAGACCCAGTACTTC.

A few counts support this clonotype. The chain carries TRBV6-5 and TRBJ2-7; 8 nucleotides match TRBD2. From germline, CDR1 is MNHEY and CDR2 SVGAGI. V gave up 2 bases and J gave up 6 bases; unmatched junction bases: 6. This CDR3 comprises 14 residues. Here the CDR3 reads CASSYVRGRSEQYF. In DNA, the CDR3 is TGTGCCAGCAGTTACGTCCGCGGGAGGTCCGAGCAGTACTTC.